These 14 T cell receptor beta chains originate from one sample sequenced in a study of blood T cell repertoires in COVID-19. The method was immunoSEQ multiplex PCR; TCRdb's version includes in-frame clones alone and lacks a portion of them. The sample shows under 250,000 clones, about 80% of them seen only once. The specimen sequenced was peripheral blood. These receptors all come from a woman in her 30s who had recovered from COVID-19.

This clone was seen only once. The chain uses TRBV11-3 and TRBJ2-5; tentative D call: TRBD1 (6 bases). The CDR3 contains 13 residues. Trimming left V 2 bases short and J 5 bases short, with 9 bases between. Germline V gene sequence: CDR1 SGHNT, CDR2 YENEEA. The CDR3 loop reads CASSLQGWETQYF. CDR3 sequence (DNA): TGTGCCAGCAGCTTACAGGGGTGGGAGACCCAGTACTTC.

V is TRBV15 and J is TRBJ2-1; 7 nucleotides agree with TRBD2. The CDR3 covers 10 residues. In germline, CDR1 is LNHNV, CDR2 YYDKDF (reference sequence). V was clipped by 9 bases and J by 9 bases; unmatched bases: 2. CDR3 protein: CATGGPEQFF. The CDR3 DNA reads TGTGCCACGGGAGGGCCTGAGCAGTTCTTC. Filled out from reference TRBV15 and TRBJ2-1, the complete variable domain reads DAMVIQNPRYQVTQFGKPVTLSCSQTLNHNVMYWYQQKSSQAPKLLFHYYDKDFNNEADTPDNFQSRRPNTSFCFLDIRSPGLGDTAMYLCATGGPEQFFGPGTRLTVL.

V gene TRBV20-1 combines with J gene TRBJ2-5; the match to TRBD2 covers 12 bases. This CDR3 has 14 amino acids. The trim removed 3 bases at V and 3 bases at J, leaving 2 bases unmatched. Germline V lookup: CDR1 DFQATT, CDR2 SNEGSKA (reference sequence). The CDR3 spells CSASPSGREETQYF. Here the CDR3 DNA reads TGCAGTGCTAGTCCTAGCGGGAGGGAAGAGACCCAGTACTTC.

The CDR3 sequence is CASSLKAATNEKLFF. The CDR3 DNA sequence: TGTGCCAGCAGTTTAAAGGCGGCAACTAATGAAAAACTGTTTTTT. This chain joins TRBV6-4 and TRBJ1-4, with D uncertain. The germline gives CDR1 MRHNA, CDR2 SNTAGT. Deletions cut 5 bases from V and 0 bases from J, with 10 bases between. The CDR3 extends over 15 amino acids.

The chain is built from TRBV10-1 and TRBJ2-1; TRBD2 matches 11 bases. This CDR3 has 13 residues. Germline CDR1 WNHNN, CDR2 SYGVQD (reference sequence). V lost 4 bases to trimming and J lost 15 bases; unmatched junction nucleotides: 8. CDR3 amino acids: CASSATSGTVVFF. The DNA of the CDR3 is TGCGCCAGCAGTGCGACTAGCGGGACGGTGGTGTTCTTC.

V is TRBV29-1 and J is TRBJ2-6, with D perhaps matching TRBD1 (6 bases). Trimming stripped 6 bases from V and 4 bases from J, with 13 bases between. The germline gives CDR1 SQVTM, CDR2 ANQGSEA. The CDR3 is 14 residues long. CDR3 coding DNA: TGCAGCGTAGGGACAACCCCGGGGGCCAACGTCCTGACTTTC. It specifies CSVGTTPGANVLTF.

This chain joins TRBV5-1 and TRBJ2-1, with a tentative D call TRBD2 (7 bases). CDR1 is SGHRS and CDR2 is YFSETQ in the germline V gene. This CDR3 contains 16 residues. Trimming removed 4 bases at V and 2 bases at J, with 16 bases between. The DNA of the CDR3 is TGCGCCAGCAGCAGGGGGGGAGCGAGTGCCTACAATGAGCAGTTCTTC. Protein product: CASSRGGASAYNEQFF.

J is TRBJ1-2 and V is TRBV5-1; D remains ambiguous. Deletions cut 2 bases from V and 7 bases from J, with 9 bases between. This CDR3 region has 12 residues. Per germline, CDR1 SGHRS and CDR2 YFSETQ. CDR3 residues: CASSFYEGGYTF. The CDR3, as DNA: TGCGCCAGCAGCTTCTATGAGGGTGGCTACACCTTC.

The rearrangement links TRBV2 to TRBJ1-4, with D maybe TRBD1 (6 bases). This CDR3 comprises 13 residues. Germline CDR1 reads SNHLY; CDR2 reads FYNNEI. V lost 6 bases, J lost 5 bases, and 10 bases lay in between. The CDR3 DNA reads TGTGCCAGCAGAACTACAGGGAATGAAAAACTGTTTTTT. It is translated as CASRTTGNEKLFF.

V usage is TRBV3-1 (or the pseudogene TRBV3-2) and J usage is TRBJ2-1; 9 nucleotides line up with TRBD2. The germline gives CDR1 LGHDT, CDR2 YNNKEL (reference sequence). Trimming removed 6 bases from V and 13 bases from J; junction bases left unmatched: 13. The CDR3 is 14 amino acids. CDR3 amino acids: CASRQTSGERGQFF. The CDR3 coding sequence is TGTGCCAGCAGGCAGACTAGCGGTGAGCGGGGCCAGTTCTTC.

V gene TRBV3-1 (or the pseudogene TRBV3-2) combines with J gene TRBJ2-1; a weak D match, TRBD2 (6 bases). The germline CDR1 and CDR2 sequences are LGHDT and YNNKEL (reference sequence). This CDR3 spans 16 amino acids. V lost 0 bases, J lost 9 bases, and 18 bases lay in between. As DNA, the CDR3 is TGTGCCAGCAGCCAAGATACCAGCGGGTCCCAAGGTGAGCAGTTCTTC. It specifies CASSQDTSGSQGEQFF.

V and J are TRBV28 and TRBJ1-1; D is unresolved. Trimming removed 7 bases at V and 1 base at J, with 16 bases between. Germline V gene lookup returns CDR1 MDHEN and CDR2 SYDVKM. This CDR3 has 15 residues. CDR3 nucleotide sequence: TGTGCCAGCACCCTGAGGGAGGAGACGAACACTGAAGCTTTCTTT. Translation: CASTLREETNTEAFF.

This clone was recorded once. The chain has TRBV5-1 and TRBJ2-3; tentatively, D is TRBD2 (7 bases). Germline V CDR1 and CDR2: SGHRS, YFSETQ. The CDR3 sequence is 16 residues long. Between the trimmed V and J ends, which lost 2 bases and 4 bases, there was a span of 17 bases. Here the CDR3 DNA reads TGCGCCAGCAGCTTCGACCCTCAAGGGGGGGCAGATACGCAGTATTTT. The encoded protein is CASSFDPQGGADTQYF.

The rearrangement joins TRBV5-8 to TRBJ2-2; weak D call: TRBD2 (5 bases). The CDR3 runs 14 residues. V lost 0 bases, J lost 6 bases, and 9 bases lay in between. Looked up from germline, CDR1 is SGHTS and CDR2 is YDEGEE. CDR3 sequence (DNA): TGTGCCAGCAGCTTGGGAGGGTCGGCCGGGGAGCTGTTTTTT. Translated: CASSLGGSAGELFF.